The 25 T cell receptor beta chains in this list originate from one sample, sequenced in a study of T-cell reconstitution after alpha-beta-depleted transplantation in children. TCRbeta library preparation incorporated unique molecular identifiers. TCRdb itself ran the PCR reads through MiXCR, one entry per CDR3 protein. The top ten hold roughly 8% of the sample, which has 100,000 to 120,000 distinct CDR3 sequences, about 9.3% seen once. Sequenced material: PBMCs from the stem cell graft donor, taken from the stem cell graft. The receptor set was obtained from a human donor who donated a stem cell graft to a child with acute lymphoblastic leukemia.

This clonotype was counted many times. The chain is built from TRBV6-5 and TRBJ2-3; D perhaps matches TRBD1 (5 bases). Looked up from germline, CDR1 is MNHEY and CDR2 is SVGAGI. Trimming pared 4 bases from V and 4 bases from J, leaving 12 bases between. The CDR3 extends over 14 amino acids. DNA for the CDR3: TGTGCCAGCAGTTCGCTCCAGGGTTCAGATACGCAGTATTTT. The encoded protein is CASSSLQGSDTQYF.

This clonotype was seen at least ten times. This sequence joins TRBV7-9 and TRBJ1-1; a weak D match, TRBD1 (6 bases). Germline lookup yields CDR1 SEHNR and CDR2 FQNEAQ (reference sequence). The CDR3 loop spans 14 amino acids. With 5 bases removed from V and 1 base from J, the gap between germline ends came to 11 bases. CDR3: CASSHSGANTEAFF. CDR3 in DNA: TGTGCCAGCAGCCACTCAGGGGCGAACACTGAAGCTTTCTTT.

This clonotype was recorded many times. This chain joins TRBV20-1 and TRBJ2-3; no firm D call. Trimming removed 3 bases at V and 2 bases at J, with 12 bases between. Germline CDR1 and CDR2: DFQATT and SNEGSKA (reference sequence). The CDR3 is 14 amino acids. As DNA, the CDR3 is TGCAGTGCTAGGGGCGAGTCGAACACAGATACGCAGTATTTT. Its translation is CSARGESNTDTQYF.

Note on this clonotype: At one end, the junction sequence differs from germline, possibly due to a read error. The chain recombines TRBV9 with TRBJ2-3, with D maybe TRBD2 (6 bases). The CDR3 runs to 17 residues. The germline CDR1 and CDR2 sequences are SGDLS and YYNGEE. Here the CDR3 DNA reads TGTGCCAGCAGCGCGCGGCCTTTTCGCGGGGTCACAGATACGCAGTATTTC. As protein: CASSARPFRGVTDTQYF.

This clonotype was detected many times. The chain combines TRBV3-1 with TRBJ2-2, with 14 bases aligning to TRBD2. This CDR3 is 17 amino acids long. In germline, CDR1 is LGHDT, CDR2 YNNKEL (reference sequence). After removal of 7 bases from V and 7 bases from J, the junction contained 11 bases not matched to a gene. CDR3 sequence reads: CASNTPGLAGDHGELFF. In DNA, the CDR3 is TGTGCCAGCAACACTCCGGGACTAGCGGGAGATCACGGGGAGCTGTTTTTT.

This clonotype was recorded at least ten times. The chain uses TRBV6-5 and TRBJ1-1; D unresolved. The CDR3 runs to 14 residues. V dropped 4 bases and J dropped 6 bases, with 15 bases sitting between them. Germline-derived CDR1 and CDR2 are MNHEY and SVGAGI. This CDR3 is CASSSRESRAEAFF. Written as DNA, the CDR3 is TGTGCCAGCAGTTCCCGGGAGAGCCGGGCTGAAGCTTTCTTT.

This clonotype was seen just once. A read error may be the cause here, since a much bigger clone is one base away. The chain combines TRBV5-5 with TRBJ1-1; maybe TRBD1 (6 bases). V was cut by 4 bases and J by 4 bases, with 11 bases left in between. Germline CDR1 is SGHKS and CDR2 is YYEKEE (reference sequence). The CDR3 spans 13 residues. The CDR3 loop reads CASSGNRATEAFF. CDR3 sequence (DNA): TGTGCCAGCAGCGGGAACAGGGCCACTGAAGCTTTCTTT.

This clonotype was recorded at least ten times. J is TRBJ1-6 and V is TRBV6-1; TRBD1 matches at 12 bases. Germline lookup yields CDR1 MNHNS and CDR2 SASEGT. This CDR3 spans 16 amino acids. With V trimmed by 5 bases and J by 7 bases, 6 bases remained unmatched. CDR3 sequence: CASSPGQGAYNSPLHF. DNA of the CDR3: TGTGCCAGCAGTCCGGGACAGGGGGCTTACAATTCACCCCTCCACTTT.

The CDR3 DNA follows: TGTGCCAGCAGTTTATCGCCCATCAGCTACGAGCAGTACTTC. Its protein is CASSLSPISYEQYF. The genes are TRBV27 and TRBJ2-7; D remains ambiguous. With 0 bases removed from V and 3 bases from J, the gap between germline ends came to 9 bases. CDR3 length: 14 residues. Germline V lookup: CDR1 MNHEY, CDR2 SMNVEV (reference sequence).

In this sample, this clonotype turned up many times. The chain carries TRBV5-1 and TRBJ2-1; no firm D call. Trimming stripped 5 bases from V and 6 bases from J, with 9 bases between. The CDR3 is 12 amino acids. Germline V gene data show CDR1 as SGHRS and CDR2 as YFSETQ. The CDR3 region is CASRASSNEQFF. Written as DNA, the CDR3 is TGCGCCAGCAGGGCGAGCAGCAATGAGCAGTTCTTC.

This clonotype was found many times. The chain is built from TRBV20-1 and TRBJ1-6; D possibly corresponds to TRBD1 (5 bases). Germline CDR1 DFQATT, CDR2 SNEGSKA (reference sequence). With 0 bases removed from V and 10 bases from J, the gap between germline ends came to 19 bases. CDR3 length: 16 amino acids. CDR3 in amino acids: CSAREGSGLITSPLHF. The CDR3 DNA sequence: TGCAGTGCTAGAGAGGGTTCGGGGCTCATAACCTCACCCCTCCACTTT.

This clonotype was recorded at least ten times. The J gene is TRBJ2-5, the V gene TRBV20-1; TRBD2 matches at 12 bases. CDR3 length: 16 amino acids. Looked up from germline, CDR1 is DFQATT and CDR2 is SNEGSKA (reference sequence). Losses at the gene ends were 2 bases for V and 0 bases for J; bases not matched to a gene: 4. The CDR3, as DNA: TGCAGTGCTAGATCACTAGCGGGGGGCCACCAAGAGACCCAGTACTTC. Its translation: CSARSLAGGHQETQYF.

Points on this clonotype: This clone may be a read error of a much larger clone one base away. V usage is TRBV7-2 and J usage is TRBJ2-2, with D possibly TRBD2 on 5 matching bases. The V gene lost 8 bases and the J gene lost 6 bases, with 19 bases spanning the gap. From germline, CDR1 is SGHTA and CDR2 FQGNSA. The CDR3 sequence is 15 residues long. The chain's CDR3 is CASHAGSRLPGELFF. The CDR3 nucleotides are TGTGCCAGCCATGCGGGTAGCAGGCTGCCCGGGGAGCTGTTTTTT.

This clonotype was counted many times. This sequence joins TRBV7-4 and TRBJ2-5, with a tentative D call TRBD2 (5 bases). V gave up 3 bases and J gave up 5 bases, with 16 bases separating them. Per germline, CDR1 SGHVT and CDR2 SQSDAQ. The CDR3 has 15 amino acids. The CDR3: CASSFGSRGSETQYF. The CDR3 nucleotides are TGTGCCAGCAGCTTCGGGTCCCGGGGATCGGAGACCCAGTACTTC.

This clonotype appeared many times. The CDR3 loop is CASSPLNASTDTQYF. CDR3 sequence (DNA): TGTGCCAGCAGCCCCTTAAACGCTAGCACAGATACGCAGTATTTT. The J gene is TRBJ2-3, the V gene TRBV7-2; D uncertain. V shed 5 bases and J shed 0 bases, with 12 bases lying between them. From germline, CDR1 is SGHTA and CDR2 FQGNSA. This CDR3 spans 15 amino acids.

A remark on this clonotype: A single base separates this from a much larger clone, so it may be a read error. V and J are TRBV29-1 and TRBJ2-7, with D possibly being TRBD2 (6 bases). This CDR3 is 14 amino acids long. Per germline, CDR1 SQVTM and CDR2 ANQGSEA. CDR3 residues: CSLEKEGSSYEQYF. The CDR3 bases are TGCAGCCTTGAAAAGGAGGGCAGCTCCTACGAGCAGTACTTC.

This clonotype showed up many times. The rearrangement joins TRBV28 to TRBJ2-7; 7 bases map to TRBD2. Trimming took 7 bases from V and 6 from J; bases not matched to a gene: 12. In germline, CDR1 is MDHEN, CDR2 SYDVKM. This CDR3 has 14 residues. This CDR3 reads CASIPMGGVGEQYF. For the CDR3, the DNA is TGTGCCAGCATCCCCATGGGGGGGGTCGGCGAGCAGTACTTC.

This clonotype was counted at least ten times. V is TRBV5-1 and J is TRBJ2-3; 12 bases are a match to TRBD2. Trimming at V came to 2 bases and at J to 2 bases, leaving 3 bases not matched to a gene. CDR1 is SGHRS and CDR2 is YFSETQ in the germline V gene. The CDR3 has 16 residues. Here the CDR3 DNA reads TGCGCCAGCAGCTTTCTAGCGGGAGGGGTCACAGATACGCAGTATTTT. Protein sequence: CASSFLAGGVTDTQYF.

This clonotype was detected ten times or more. This chain links TRBV29-1 with TRBJ2-7; D not certain. V lost 5 bases, J lost 2 bases, and 10 bases lay in between. CDR3 length equals 12 residues. Germline CDR1 reads SQVTM; CDR2 reads ANQGSEA. The CDR3 nucleotides read TGCAGCGTTAAAGGCCGGCCCTACGAGCAGTACTTC. Its protein is CSVKGRPYEQYF.

The chain is built from TRBV5-5 and TRBJ2-4; no definite D call. CDR3 length equals 16 residues. The V gene's germline CDR1 is SGHKS and CDR2 YYEKEE (reference sequence). Trimming shortened V by 0 bases and J by 0 bases, and 10 bases separated the two germline ends. This chain's CDR3 is CASSLGGDIAKNIQYF. CDR3 DNA: TGTGCCAGCAGCTTGGGTGGGGATATAGCCAAAAACATTCAGTACTTC.

This clonotype has a count of ten or more. The chain combines TRBV7-2 with TRBJ2-3; D may correspond to TRBD1 or TRBD2 (5 bases each). V gave up 6 bases and J gave up 4 bases, with 14 bases separating them. This CDR3 is built from 14 residues. CDR1 SGHTA and CDR2 FQGNSA come from the germline V gene. The CDR3 reads CASRRGMGADTQYF. The CDR3 DNA reads as TGTGCCAGCAGGAGGGGTATGGGCGCAGATACGCAGTATTTT.

The CDR3 DNA reads as TGTGCCAGCAGCCAGGCCCAGGGACAGGGGGTTTACGAGCAGTACTTC. It yields the protein CASSQAQGQGVYEQYF. The chain carries TRBV4-2 and TRBJ2-7, with 11 bases lining up with TRBD1. The CDR3 length is 16 residues. The germline V gene encodes CDR1 LGHNA and CDR2 YNFKEQ. The trim removed 3 bases at V and 4 bases at J, leaving 8 bases unmatched.

This clonotype has at least ten counts. This chain connects TRBV7-9 to TRBJ1-2, with unresolved D. Germline V lookup: CDR1 SEHNR, CDR2 FQNEAQ (reference sequence). The ends were cut back, 3 bases at V and 5 bases at J, with 7 bases in the middle. The CDR3 spans 12 residues. CDR3 DNA: TGTGCCAGCAGCTTTTCAAGTTATGGCTACACCTTC. Residues: CASSFSSYGYTF.

This clonotype was observed many times. The chain recombines TRBV5-5 with TRBJ2-1; D gene ambiguous. Trimming shortened V by 2 bases and J by 7 bases, and 4 bases separated the two germline ends. CDR1 SGHKS and CDR2 YYEKEE come from the germline V gene (reference sequence). The CDR3 is 11 residues long. CDR3 residues: CASSFRNEQFF. CDR3 bases: TGTGCCAGCAGCTTTAGAAATGAGCAGTTCTTC. The full variable domain, with the rest looked up from reference TRBV5-5 and TRBJ2-1, is DAGVTQSPTHLIKTRGQQVTLRCSPISGHKSVSWYQQVLGQGPQFIFQYYEKEERGRGNFPDRFSARQFPNYSSELNVNALLLGDSALYLCASSFRNEQFFGPGTRLTVL.

Ten or more counts support this clonotype. This CDR3 is CASSQGTESEQYF. In DNA form, the CDR3 reads TGCGCCAGCAGCCAAGGGACAGAGAGCGAGCAGTACTTC. The rearrangement links TRBV4-3 to TRBJ2-7; the D gene is possibly TRBD1 (6 bases). V was pared by 1 base and J by 6 bases, with 10 bases between. Germline V gene sequence: CDR1 LGHNA, CDR2 YSLEER. This CDR3 spans 13 amino acids.